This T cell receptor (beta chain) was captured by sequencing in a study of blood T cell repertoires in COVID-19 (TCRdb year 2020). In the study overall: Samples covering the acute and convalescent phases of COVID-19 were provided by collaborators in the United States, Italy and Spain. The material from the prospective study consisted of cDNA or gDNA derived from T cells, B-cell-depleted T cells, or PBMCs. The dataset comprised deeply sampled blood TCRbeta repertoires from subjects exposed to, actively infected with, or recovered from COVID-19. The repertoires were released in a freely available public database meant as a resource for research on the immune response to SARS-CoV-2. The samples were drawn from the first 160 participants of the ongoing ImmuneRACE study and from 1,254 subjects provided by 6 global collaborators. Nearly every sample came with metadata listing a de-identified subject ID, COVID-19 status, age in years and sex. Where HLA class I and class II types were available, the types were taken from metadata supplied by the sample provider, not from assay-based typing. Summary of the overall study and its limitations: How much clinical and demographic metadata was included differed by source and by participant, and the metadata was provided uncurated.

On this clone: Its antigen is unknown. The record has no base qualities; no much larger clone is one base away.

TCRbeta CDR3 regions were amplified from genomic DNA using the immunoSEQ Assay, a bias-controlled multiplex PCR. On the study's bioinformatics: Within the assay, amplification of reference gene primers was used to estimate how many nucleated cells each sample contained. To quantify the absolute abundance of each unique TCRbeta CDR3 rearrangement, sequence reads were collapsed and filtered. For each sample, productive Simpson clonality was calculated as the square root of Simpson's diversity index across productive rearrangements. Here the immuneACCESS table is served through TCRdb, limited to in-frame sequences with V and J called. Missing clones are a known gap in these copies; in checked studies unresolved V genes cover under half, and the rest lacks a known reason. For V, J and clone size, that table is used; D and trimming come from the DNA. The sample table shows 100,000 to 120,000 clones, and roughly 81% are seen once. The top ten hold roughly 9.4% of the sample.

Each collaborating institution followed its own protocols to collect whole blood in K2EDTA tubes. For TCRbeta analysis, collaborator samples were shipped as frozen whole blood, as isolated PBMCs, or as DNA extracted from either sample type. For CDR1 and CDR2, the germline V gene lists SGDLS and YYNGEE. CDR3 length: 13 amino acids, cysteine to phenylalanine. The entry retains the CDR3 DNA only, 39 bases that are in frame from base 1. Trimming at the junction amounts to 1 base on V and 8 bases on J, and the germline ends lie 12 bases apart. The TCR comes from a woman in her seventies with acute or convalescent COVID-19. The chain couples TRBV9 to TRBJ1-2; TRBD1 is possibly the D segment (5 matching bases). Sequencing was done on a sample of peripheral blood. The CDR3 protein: CASSVRPGEGYTF. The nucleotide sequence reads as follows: TGTGCCAGCAGCGTAAGGCCGGGGGAAGGCTACACCTTC. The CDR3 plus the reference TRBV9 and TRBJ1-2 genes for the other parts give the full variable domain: DSGVTQTPKHLITATGQRVTLRCSPRSGDLSVYWYQQSLDQGLQFLIQYYNGEERAKGNILERFSAQQFPDLHSELNLSSLELGDSALYFCASSVRPGEGYTFGSGTRLTVV.